This T cell receptor beta chain is drawn from a study of PD-L1 blockade in urothelial cancer. Study-level background: Between 0 and 3 chemotherapy regimens preceded treatment for each patient. Per blood sample, T cells had a median of roughly 150,000.

The data were produced by immunoSEQ multiplex PCR, yet TCRdb's version contains in-frame clones alone and is incomplete. The sample shows about 95,000 clones, 90% of them seen only once. CDR3 length equals 16 residues. V was clipped by 0 bases and J by 6 bases; unmatched bases: 6. CDR1 KGHSH and CDR2 LQKENI come from the germline V gene. Noted time point: pretreatment peripheral blood. Patients each gave 1 to 8 samples, pretreatment and on-treatment. Sequenced here: PBMCs, sampled around atezolizumab (anti-PD-L1) treatment. The chain uses TRBV18 and TRBJ2-3; TRBD2 matches at 10 bases. The TCR comes from a man in his 60s with urothelial cancer. The CDR3 nucleotides read TGTGCCAGCTCACCACCGAACCCTAGCGGGGGTGATACGCAGTATTTT. It encodes CASSPPNPSGGDTQYF.